The sequence of this T cell receptor beta chain was determined in a study of blood T cells in healthy people across ages. A sample-barcoded 5' primer and a J-beta primer mix were used in a second PCR of about 7 to 12 cycles. Template switching added a 12-random-nucleotide identifier to every cDNA molecule. TCRdb re-derived calls from the 5' RACE reads in MiXCR, one entry per CDR3 protein. The table includes about 1.6 million distinct CDR3 sequences, 34% detected once. Looked up from germline, CDR1 is MDHEN and CDR2 is SYDVKM. The CDR3 length is 12 residues. Trimming left V 4 bases short and J 12 bases short, with 13 bases between. Findings and limits, study-wide: More naive CD4+ cells and higher diversity marked long-lived donors relative to aged donors.

A word on this clonotype: Its cognate antigen is unknown.

Sample: blood. The sequence came from a woman aged 25 to 45 in good health. The V call is TRBV28, the J call TRBJ2-1; D might be TRBD2 (5 bases). For the CDR3, the DNA is TGTGCCAGCAGTTCACAACGCAGCGGGCAGTTCTTC. It specifies CASSSQRSGQFF.